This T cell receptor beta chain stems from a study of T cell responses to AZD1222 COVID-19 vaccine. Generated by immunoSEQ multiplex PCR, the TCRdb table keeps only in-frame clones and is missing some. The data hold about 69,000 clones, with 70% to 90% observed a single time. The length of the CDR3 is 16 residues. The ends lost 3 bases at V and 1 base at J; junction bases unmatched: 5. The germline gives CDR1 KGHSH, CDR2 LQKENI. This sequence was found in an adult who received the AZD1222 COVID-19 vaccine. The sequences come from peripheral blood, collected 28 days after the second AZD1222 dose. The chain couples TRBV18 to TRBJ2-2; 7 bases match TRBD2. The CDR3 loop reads CASSPMGGRNTGELFF. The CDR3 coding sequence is TGTGCCAGCTCACCGATGGGCGGGAGGAACACCGGGGAGCTGTTTTTT.